This passage covers 20 T cell receptor beta chains from one sample sequenced in a study of blood T cells in healthy people across ages. The authors ran a second PCR of roughly 7 to 11 cycles using a sample-barcoded 5' primer and a J-beta primer mix. TCRdb reprocessed the 5' RACE reads via MiXCR and lists one record per CDR3 protein. The sample shows about 640,000 distinct CDR3 sequences, roughly 53% of them seen only once. Sequencing used blood. The receptors were gathered from a man aged 60-69 years in good health.

The V call is TRBV3-1, the J call TRBJ2-7; TRBD2 matches 10 bases. The J call may be faulty, since TRBJ2-5 better matches the DNA end. The germline CDR1 and CDR2 sequences are LGHDT and YNNKEL (reference sequence). This CDR3 comprises 16 residues. The CDR3 DNA is TGTGCCAGCAGCCAAGGGCGGACTAGCGGTAAAGAGACCCAGTACTTC. Its translation is CASSQGRTSGKETQYF.

The CDR3 is CASSQEGRGGDGYTF. CDR3 coding DNA: TGTGCCAGCAGCCAAGAGGGCAGGGGAGGAGATGGCTACACCTTC. This sequence joins TRBV3-1 and TRBJ1-2, with D perhaps TRBD1 (6 bases). CDR3 length equals 15 residues. The V end was cut by 0 bases, the J end by 6 bases, with 14 bases between. CDR1 is LGHDT, CDR2 YNNKEL, per germline (reference sequence).

V and J are TRBV7-2 and TRBJ2-1; 11 positions match TRBD2. J was trimmed by 6 bases and V by 4 bases; bases with no gene match: 8. CDR3 size: 16 residues. Germline V gene sequence: CDR1 SGHTA, CDR2 FQGNSA. This chain's CDR3 is CASSSNSGGGINEQFF. The CDR3 region has the DNA TGTGCCAGCAGCTCTAATAGCGGGGGGGGCATCAATGAGCAGTTCTTC.

This clonotype was detected a few times. The rearrangement joins TRBV27 to TRBJ2-5; no definite D call. V shed 0 bases and J shed 1 base, with 9 bases lying between them. The germline V gene has CDR1 MNHEY and CDR2 SMNVEV (reference sequence). The CDR3 loop spans 15 amino acids. This CDR3 is CASSLSRVLQETQYF. The CDR3 DNA is TGTGCCAGCAGTTTATCGAGAGTCCTCCAAGAGACCCAGTACTTC.

This clonotype came up once. This chain links TRBV3-1 with TRBJ1-1; unclear D gene. Trimming took 7 bases from V and 6 from J, leaving 21 bases between them. There are 15 residues in the CDR3. CDR1 is LGHDT and CDR2 is YNNKEL in the germline V gene (reference sequence). CDR3 DNA sequence: TGTGCCAGCACCACCGTACCGTTTAGAGCGTCTGAAGCTTTCTTT. It yields the protein CASTTVPFRASEAFF.

The chain combines TRBV7-2 with TRBJ2-1, with 7 bases lining up with TRBD1. The trim removed 0 bases at V and 15 bases at J, leaving 11 bases unmatched. Germline V gives CDR1 SGHTA, CDR2 FQGNSA. The CDR3 consists of 14 residues. In nucleotides, the CDR3 is TGTGCCAGCAGCTTAGCGCTTGAGGACAGGAGAAGGTTCTTC. This encodes CASSLALEDRRRFF.

V is TRBV5-5 and J is TRBJ2-5, with 7 bases lining up with TRBD1. CDR1 SGHKS and CDR2 YYEKEE come from the germline V gene (reference sequence). Losses at the gene ends were 0 bases for V and 4 bases for J; bases not matched to a gene: 6. The CDR3 extends over 15 amino acids. CDR3 sequence (DNA): TGTGCCAGCAGCTTGGGCCAGGGGGAGAGAGAGACCCAGTACTTC. It specifies CASSLGQGERETQYF.

This clonotype was detected a few times. This rearrangement joins TRBV4-1 to TRBJ2-7; D is ambiguous. Germline V CDR1 and CDR2: MGHRA, YSYEKL. Trimming shortened V by 3 bases and J by 4 bases, and 13 bases separated the two germline ends. The length of the CDR3 is 14 residues. The DNA for the CDR3 is TGCGCCAGCAGCCACACCCCCGACAATTACGAGCAGTACTTC. Protein product: CASSHTPDNYEQYF.

The chain employs TRBV4-1 and TRBJ2-1; 10 bases agree with TRBD2. The CDR3 has 15 residues. V trimming: 6 bases; J trimming: 2 bases; junction bases outside the gene matches: 4. Germline CDR1 is MGHRA and CDR2 is YSYEKL. CDR3 amino acids: CASRPSGSTYNEQFF. In nucleotides, the CDR3 is TGCGCCAGCAGGCCTAGCGGGAGTACCTACAATGAGCAGTTCTTC.

This chain joins TRBV25-1 and TRBJ1-1; D is possibly TRBD1 (5 bases). This CDR3 spans 17 amino acids. V was shortened by 6 bases and J by 4 bases, with 24 bases between the two germline ends. Germline V CDR1 and CDR2: MGHDK, SYGVNS. CDR3 in DNA: TGTGCCAGCAGCGGCCCTTTGAAGGGGTTATTTATCACTGAAGCTTTCTTT. This gives the protein CASSGPLKGLFITEAFF. The whole variable domain, remainder taken from reference TRBV25-1 and TRBJ1-1, is EADIYQTPRYLVIGTGKKITLECSQTMGHDKMYWYQQDPGMELHLIHYSYGVNSTEKGDLSSESTVSRIRTEHFPLTLESARPSHTSQYLCASSGPLKGLFITEAFFGQGTRLTVV.

In this sample, this clonotype turned up once. The chain carries TRBV12-3 or TRBV12-4 and TRBJ2-1; either TRBD1 or TRBD2 may supply D (6 bases each). The CDR3 has 15 amino acids. V was trimmed by 2 bases and J by 6 bases, leaving 14 bases between them. Written as DNA, the CDR3 is TGTGCCAGCAGTTTAAAGGGGGGTACCCTCAATGAGCAGTTCTTC. Translating gives CASSLKGGTLNEQFF.

The rearrangement joins TRBV5-8 to TRBJ1-4; weak D call: TRBD1 (6 bases). The CDR3 spans 18 residues. The germline CDR1 and CDR2 sequences are SGHTS and YDEGEE. Trimming left V 0 bases short and J 8 bases short, with 23 bases between. The CDR3 bases are TGTGCCAGCAGCTTGGGAGTGGAATCGGCCGGGGGCCGAGAAAAACTGTTTTTT. It specifies CASSLGVESAGGREKLFF.

CDR3 bases: TGTGCCAGCAGCCAACGGGACCACTATGGCTACACCTTC. This encodes CASSQRDHYGYTF. The gene calls are TRBV3-1 and TRBJ1-2; TRBD1 is a possible D gene (5 bases). V gave up 2 bases and J gave up 3 bases, with 7 bases separating them. CDR3 size: 13 residues. Germline V gene sequence: CDR1 LGHDT, CDR2 YNNKEL (reference sequence).

In its sample, this clonotype was seen many times. This chain uses TRBV20-1 with TRBJ2-7; TRBD2 matches at 11 bases. This CDR3 region has 15 residues. The V gene's germline CDR1 is DFQATT and CDR2 SNEGSKA (reference sequence). Unmatched junction bases numbered 6, after V lost 3 bases and J lost 2 bases. The CDR3 spells CSASRTSGGTYEQYF. For the CDR3, the DNA is TGCAGTGCTAGTCGAACTAGCGGGGGAACCTACGAGCAGTACTTC.

The chain carries TRBV7-2 and TRBJ2-5; TRBD1 agrees at 11 bases. V gave up 5 bases and J gave up 11 bases; unmatched junction bases: 10. The CDR3 runs to 14 residues. CDR1 SGHTA and CDR2 FQGNSA come from the germline V gene. The CDR3 sequence is CASSPDRGLYGQYF. CDR3 DNA: TGTGCCAGCAGCCCGGACAGGGGGCTGTATGGGCAGTACTTC.

This clonotype came up a few times. The chain joins TRBV29-1 to TRBJ1-1, with D uncertain. This CDR3 region has 13 residues. V lost 4 bases and J 1 base, leaving 10 bases between the germline ends. Per germline, CDR1 SQVTM and CDR2 ANQGSEA. The DNA for the CDR3 is TGCAGCGTTGGTCTTGGCCAGAACACTGAAGCTTTCTTT. Amino acid sequence: CSVGLGQNTEAFF.

This clonotype appeared once. This chain uses TRBV14 with TRBJ1-3; D is ambiguous. The CDR3 consists of 16 residues. Trimming shortened V by 3 bases and J by 4 bases, and 16 bases separated the two germline ends. Germline V gene sequence: CDR1 SGHDN, CDR2 FVKESK. As DNA, the CDR3 is TGTGCCAGCAGCCATGCCGTTGGAGGAAGCGGAAACACCATATATTTT. This codes for CASSHAVGGSGNTIYF.

The sample holds one count of this clonotype. This rearrangement joins TRBV10-3 to TRBJ2-2; 15 nucleotides line up with TRBD2. This CDR3 spans 17 amino acids. CDR1 is ENHRY, CDR2 SYGVKD, per germline. Trimming at V came to 11 bases and at J to 0 bases, leaving 7 bases not matched to a gene. CDR3 protein: CAAGGLAGGANTGELFF. In nucleotides, the CDR3 is TGTGCCGCCGGGGGACTAGCGGGGGGCGCGAACACCGGGGAGCTGTTTTTT.

This clonotype occurred once. The chain is built from TRBV6-6 and TRBJ1-1; tentative D call: TRBD1 (6 bases). Trimming cost V 5 bases and J 4 bases, with 14 bases left between them. This CDR3 has 14 residues. Germline CDR1 is MNHNY and CDR2 is SVGAGI (reference sequence). CDR3 protein: CASSTQGRGTEAFF. The CDR3 bases are TGTGCCAGCAGTACACAGGGACGGGGCACTGAAGCTTTCTTT.

The chain uses TRBV5-4 and TRBJ2-7; D gene unclear. The V gene lost 0 bases and the J gene lost 3 bases, with 10 bases spanning the gap. This CDR3 is 14 amino acids long. Per the germline V gene, CDR1 is SGHNT and CDR2 is YYREEE (reference sequence). CDR3 coding DNA: TGTGCCAGCAGCTTGGGTCTCCAAGACTACGAGCAGTACTTC. This encodes CASSLGLQDYEQYF.